The clone carrying this T cell receptor (beta chain) was observed a few times. Antigen unknown. The TCRbeta library was prepared with unique molecular identifiers. Using its own MiXCR run on the PCR reads, TCRdb lists one record per CDR3 protein. This table has fewer than 150,000 distinct CDR3 sequences, around 9.8% appearing once. This specimen belongs to a study of T-cell reconstitution after alpha-beta-depleted transplantation in children. The study, taken as a whole, reports: T-cell counts and diversity were attributed mostly to newly produced T cells one year after transplant. Recipient T cells and thymic progenitors that survived gave rise to the high TCRbeta diversity observed at day 60 in some patients. Alpha-beta T cells present about two months after transplant were reported to originate from several hundred expanded graft clones.

CDR3 length: 15 residues. V dropped 5 bases and J dropped 9; count of bases not matched to a gene: 7. The germline V gene encodes CDR1 DFQATT and CDR2 SNEGSKA (reference sequence). Here the sequenced sample was PBMCs, mostly from graft donor cells, taken 180 days after TCRalphabeta/CD19-depleted stem cell transplant. The chain has TRBV20-1 and TRBJ2-1; 16 bases fit TRBD2. The sequence was obtained from a girl under three years old who had a stem cell transplant for combined immunodeficiency, so the T cells may come from the graft donor. This chain's CDR3 is CSAPGTSGGAFEQFF. The CDR3 nucleotides are TGCAGTGCTCCTGGGACTAGCGGGGGGGCCTTTGAGCAGTTCTTC.